This TCR beta chain was documented in a study of blood T cells in healthy people across ages. Study results and limitations: Samples with more naive T cells showed higher observed beta diversity.

For the second PCR, which ran for roughly 6 to 12 cycles, a sample-barcoded 5' primer and a J-beta primer mix were used. Each cDNA molecule, via a template-switch adaptor with 12 random nucleotides, was tagged. TCRdb reprocessed the 5' RACE reads with MiXCR, giving one entry per CDR3 protein. The sample has 700,000 or so distinct CDR3 sequences; 40% to 45% are singletons. Each donor supplied roughly 10 milliliters of peripheral blood. This CDR3 spans 15 amino acids. With V trimmed by 5 bases and J by 5 bases, 6 bases remained unmatched. Germline lookup yields CDR1 MNHEY and CDR2 SMNVEV (reference sequence). A word on this clonotype: Its antigen is as yet unknown.

The chain uses TRBV27 and TRBJ2-3; TRBD1 matches at 11 bases. This clonotype was sampled from an elderly man in good health. Sequenced input: blood. This CDR3 reads CASSPPGQGVDTQYF. The DNA of the CDR3 is TGTGCCAGCAGTCCCCCGGGACAGGGGGTAGATACGCAGTATTTT.